The source of this TCR beta chain is a study of vaccination effects on CD4 cells after COVID-19. Assay used: immunoSEQ multiplex PCR; TCRdb lists only in-frame clones, some missing. The sample consists of about 79,000 clones, approximately 74% of them appearing once. The CDR3 has 13 residues. Points on this clone: Its antigen is currently unknown.

Using viral peptide pools, the ViraFEST assay grew out antigen-specific CD4+ T cells prior to sequencing. Cultured cells yielded isolated CD4+ T cells after 10 to 11 days. Prior SARS-CoV-2 infection was absent in the vaccine recipients, as shown by negative nucleocapsid antibodies. At days 3 and 7, half of the medium was exchanged for IL-2 medium. The sample here was CD4+ T cells from PBMCs cultured with HCoV-229E spike peptides, taken before COVID-19 vaccination. The TCR sequence derives from a human donor who received a COVID-19 vaccine. The chain uses TRBV21-1 and TRBJ2-1; whether TRBD1, the table's D call, matches the DNA was not checked. TRBV21-1 is given as a pseudogene. The CDR3 coding sequence is TGTGCCAGCAGCAAAGTCAGGTACAATGAGCAGTTCTTC. It encodes CASSKVRYNEQFF.